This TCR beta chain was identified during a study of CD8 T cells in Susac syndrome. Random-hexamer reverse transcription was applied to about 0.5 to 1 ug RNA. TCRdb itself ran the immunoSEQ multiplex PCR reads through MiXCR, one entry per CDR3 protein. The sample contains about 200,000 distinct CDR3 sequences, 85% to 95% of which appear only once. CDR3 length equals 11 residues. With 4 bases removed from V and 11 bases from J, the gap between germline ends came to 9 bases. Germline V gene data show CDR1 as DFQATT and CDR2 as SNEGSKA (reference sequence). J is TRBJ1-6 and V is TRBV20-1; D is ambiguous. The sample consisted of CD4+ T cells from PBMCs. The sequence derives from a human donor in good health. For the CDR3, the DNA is TGCAGTGCTAAAGAGGAAGCACCCCTCCACTTT. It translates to CSAKEEAPLHF.